This is a list of T cell receptor beta chains from one sample in a study of follicular helper T cells after annual influenza vaccination. Using immunoSEQ multiplex PCR, the repertoire was profiled, and TCRdb retains in-frame clones only, with some absent. This sample has roughly 9,800 clones, with roughly 80% found just once. The sample in question was CXCR5+ CD38- circulating T follicular helper cells from blood, obtained 7 days after influenza vaccination. The receptors come from an adult who received the influenza vaccine. CDR3s include the opening cysteine and the closing phenylalanine or tryptophan. D genes are given only for firm matches. A row's size may be missing; if present it is once, few, many or a size class.

d_call clone_size j_call v_call cdr3_aa cdr3_nt
- few TRBJ1-1 TRBV2 CASQVNTEAFF TGTGCCAGCCAGGTGAACACTGAAGCTTTCTTT
- - TRBJ1-4 TRBV18 CASSPGVREKLFF TGTGCCAGCTCACCAGGGGTCCGGGAAAAACTGTTTTTT
TRBD1 - TRBJ2-7 TRBV5-4 CATRDRSAYEQYF TGTGCCACCCGGGACAGGTCAGCTTACGAGCAGTACTTC
TRBD1 few TRBJ1-3 TRBV7-9 CASSPGTGSYGNTIYF TGTGCCAGCAGCCCCGGGACAGGGTCTTATGGAAACACCATATATTTT
TRBD2 - TRBJ2-1 TRBV19 CASTLAGYNEQFF TGTGCCAGCACCTTAGCGGGCTACAATGAGCAGTTCTTC
- - TRBJ2-3 TRBV5-1 CASSSQGRDTDTQYF TGCGCCAGCAGCTCCCAGGGGAGAGACACAGATACGCAGTATTTT
- - TRBJ2-3 TRBV6-5 CASSRTGVDTDTQYF TGTGCCAGCAGTCGTACCGGGGTAGACACAGATACGCAGTATTTT
- - TRBJ2-2 TRBV9 CASSLRGITNTGELFF TGTGCCAGCAGCCTCCGGGGAATAACGAACACCGGGGAGCTGTTTTTT
TRBD1 - TRBJ1-1 TRBV6-5 CASSYSIQARGRFF TGTGCCAGCAGTTACTCGATCCAAGCCAGGGGGCGCTTCTTT
- - TRBJ1-3 TRBV30 CAWSVTNGNTIYF TGTGCCTGGAGTGTAACTAATGGAAACACCATATATTTT
TRBD2 - TRBJ2-1 TRBV7-2 CASSPNVAGGGNEQFF TGTGCCAGCAGCCCCAATGTAGCGGGGGGGGGAAATGAGCAGTTCTTC
- - TRBJ1-4 TRBV27 CASSVNGGEKLFF TGTGCCAGCAGTGTAAACGGGGGCGAAAAACTGTTTTTT
TRBD1 - TRBJ1-2 TRBV27 CASKRDSNYGYTF TGTGCCAGCAAGAGGGACAGCAACTATGGCTACACCTTC
- - TRBJ1-2 TRBV2 CASRAESGYTF TGTGCCTCCAGGGCGGAAAGTGGCTACACCTTC
- once TRBJ1-2 TRBV5-1 CASSEQGNYGYTF TGCGCCAGCTCCGAGCAGGGTAACTATGGCTACACCTTC
- - TRBJ1-1 TRBV4-1 CASSQSLTGPGIDTEAFF TGCGCCAGCAGCCAATCGTTAACAGGGCCTGGGATAGACACTGAAGCTTTCTTT
TRBD1 - TRBJ2-1 TRBV5-1 CASSSTGEVSYNEQFF TGCGCCAGCAGCTCGACAGGGGAGGTATCCTACAATGAGCAGTTCTTC
- - TRBJ2-7 TRBV10-1 CASSNTGMTYEQYF TGCGCCAGCAGTAATACAGGGATGACCTACGAGCAGTACTTC
- - TRBJ1-3 TRBV19 CASSPMAGNTIYF TGTGCCAGTAGTCCCATGGCTGGAAACACCATATATTTT
- few TRBJ1-5 TRBV7-2 CASSLQPRAPNQPQHF TGTGCCAGCAGCTTACAGCCCCGGGCCCCCAATCAGCCCCAGCATTTT
TRBD1 - TRBJ2-1 TRBV19 CASSLVRTGVEQFF TGTGCCAGTAGCCTAGTCCGAACAGGGGTTGAGCAGTTCTTC
TRBD1 - TRBJ2-2 TRBV6-6 CASTDRGRDTGELFF TGTGCCAGCACAGACAGGGGGAGGGACACCGGGGAGCTGTTTTTT
- - TRBJ2-6 TRBV10-3 CAITPTWGSGANVLTF TGTGCCATCACCCCTACCTGGGGTTCTGGGGCCAACGTCCTGACTTTC
TRBD1 - TRBJ1-2 TRBV7-2 CASSLKSGGVDYTF TGTGCCAGCAGCTTAAAGTCAGGGGGCGTTGACTACACCTTC
TRBD1 - TRBJ1-1 TRBV4-1 CASSQLELIRGMNTEAFF TGCGCCAGCAGCCAACTTGAACTAATCAGGGGGATGAACACTGAAGCTTTCTTT
- - TRBJ1-2 TRBV18 CASSPSIDGYTF TGTGCCAGCTCACCTTCAATCGATGGCTACACCTTC
TRBD1 - TRBJ1-1 TRBV28 CASRQGATEAFF TGTGCCAGCAGACAGGGGGCAACTGAAGCTTTCTTT
- - TRBJ1-4 TRBV5-1 CASSLARGLTNEKLFF TGCGCCAGCAGCTTGGCCAGGGGATTAACTAATGAAAAACTGTTTTTT
- few TRBJ1-2 TRBV19 CASSILGHGYTF TGTGCCAGTAGTATACTAGGGCATGGCTACACCTTC
TRBD1 few TRBJ1-2 TRBV20-1 CSAWDSYGYTF TGCAGTGCTTGGGACAGCTATGGCTACACCTTC
- - TRBJ1-2 TRBV5-5 CASSLPGQRYGYTF TGTGCCAGCAGCTTGCCCGGACAGCGTTATGGCTACACCTTC
TRBD1 - TRBJ1-3 TRBV4-1 CASSQDQGAGNTIYF TGCGCCAGCAGCCAAGATCAGGGGGCTGGAAACACCATATATTTT
- - TRBJ1-4 TRBV7-9 CASSPGEKLFF TGTGCCAGCAGCCCTGGGGAAAAACTGTTTTTT
- few TRBJ2-2 TRBV5-8 CASTVLADTGELFF TGTGCCAGCACCGTACTAGCAGACACCGGGGAGCTGTTTTTT
TRBD1 - TRBJ1-1 TRBV30 CAWRDRGITEAFF TGTGCCTGGAGAGACAGGGGAATCACTGAAGCTTTCTTT
- - TRBJ1-4 TRBV2 CASYLASSLGEKLFF TGTGCCAGCTATCTGGCTTCATCCTTGGGGGAAAAACTGTTTTTT
TRBD2 - TRBJ2-3 TRBV7-2 CASTLAGGLDTQYF TGTGCCAGCACCCTAGCGGGGGGACTCGATACGCAGTATTTT
TRBD1 once TRBJ1-2 TRBV5-8 CASSYNRGFDSYGYTF TGTGCCAGCAGCTACAACAGGGGATTTGATTCCTATGGCTACACCTTC
TRBD2 - TRBJ2-7 TRBV9 CASSPSGTSVYEQYF TGTGCCAGCAGTCCCTCTGGGACTAGTGTCTACGAGCAGTACTTC
TRBD2 - TRBJ2-1 TRBV27 CASSFRLAGNEQFF TGTGCCAGCAGTTTTCGGCTAGCGGGGAATGAGCAGTTCTTC
TRBD1 few TRBJ2-7 TRBV7-8 CASSRDSRDYEQYF TGTGCCAGCAGTCGGGACAGTCGTGACTACGAGCAGTACTTC
- - TRBJ2-7 TRBV19 CASSIFVGQRPYEQYF TGTGCCAGTAGTATTTTCGTTGGCCAGAGACCCTACGAGCAGTACTTC
- once TRBJ1-3 TRBV5-6 CASSGRRLSSGNTIYF TGTGCCAGCAGCGGTCGACGGCTTAGCTCTGGAAACACCATATATTTT
TRBD2 - TRBJ2-1 TRBV6-4 CASSKESDPGLAEQFF TGTGCCAGCAGCAAAGAGTCTGACCCGGGACTAGCTGAGCAGTTCTTC
- - TRBJ1-4 TRBV18 CASSPTPAGARTTNEKLFF TGTGCCAGCTCACCGACTCCGGCAGGGGCCAGAACTACAAATGAAAAACTGTTTTTT
- once TRBJ1-1 TRBV5-1 CASREYGNTEAFF TGCGCCAGCCGAGAATACGGGAACACTGAAGCTTTCTTT
- - TRBJ2-3 TRBV5-8 CASSFRAGTDTQYF TGTGCCAGCAGCTTTAGGGCCGGCACAGATACGCAGTATTTT
- - TRBJ1-1 TRBV29-1 CSVGDSRRKGTEAFF TGCAGCGTTGGGGACTCAAGGAGGAAGGGGACTGAAGCTTTCTTT
- - TRBJ2-3 TRBV19 CASTARVESRDTQYF TGTGCCAGTACGGCTCGAGTAGAATCTAGGGATACGCAGTATTTT
TRBD1 - TRBJ1-1 TRBV5-1 CASREQGVNTEAFF TGCGCCAGCAGAGAACAGGGGGTAAACACTGAAGCTTTCTTT
TRBD2 - TRBJ2-2 TRBV11-1 CASKQWEGNTGELFF TGTGCCAGCAAGCAATGGGAGGGTAACACCGGGGAGCTGTTTTTT
- once TRBJ2-3 TRBV6-5 CASSRGGDTQYF TGTGCCAGCAGCCGCGGTGGAGATACGCAGTATTTT
- - TRBJ1-3 TRBV30 CAWSAAGDLSGNTIYF TGTGCCTGGAGTGCTGCAGGGGACCTCTCTGGAAACACCATATATTTT
- - TRBJ1-1 TRBV18 CASSPQGTEAFF TGTGCCAGCTCACCACAGGGGACTGAAGCTTTCTTT